Following are 31 T cell receptor beta chains from one sample sequenced in a study of cytomegalovirus exposure and HLA in healthy donors. The PCR was carried out with 60 Vbeta primers and 13 Jbeta primers. Clones were sequenced by immunoSEQ multiplex PCR, and TCRdb holds only the in-frame ones, with some missing. The table has around 130,000 clones, over 70% seen once. What was sequenced was PBMCs. Receptors were obtained from a woman aged 40-49 years in good health and CMV-seronegative.

This clone came up once. The V and J genes are TRBV7-9 and TRBJ2-7; 9 positions agree with TRBD1. CDR3 length: 14 amino acids. Per germline, CDR1 SEHNR and CDR2 FQNEAQ (reference sequence). Unmatched junction bases numbered 8, after V lost 5 bases and J lost 6 bases. The CDR3 sequence is CASSDTGGAGEQYF. The DNA of the CDR3 is TGTGCCAGCAGCGATACAGGGGGCGCGGGCGAGCAGTACTTC.

The CDR3 DNA reads TGTGCCAGTAGTTGGGACACCCACCCGTACGAGCAGTACTTC. This encodes CASSWDTHPYEQYF. The V gene is TRBV19, the J gene TRBJ2-7, with D perhaps TRBD1 (6 bases). CDR3 size: 14 residues. Trimming left V 5 bases short and J 4 bases short, with 15 bases between. CDR1 LNHDA and CDR2 SQIVND come from the germline V gene (reference sequence).

The chain couples TRBV6-1 to TRBJ2-1, with TRBD2 matching over 9 bases. The CDR3 is 17 residues long. V shed 4 bases and J 7 bases; nucleotides not matched to a gene: 14. CDR1 is MNHNS, CDR2 SASEGT, per germline. The CDR3 nucleotides are TGTGCCAGCAGTGCCCTGCTGCCGGGACTAGCAAGTAATGAGCAGTTCTTC. Translating gives CASSALLPGLASNEQFF.

This clone was seen just once. V gene TRBV30 combines with J gene TRBJ1-3, with 7 nucleotides matching TRBD1. V shed 4 bases and J 2 bases; nucleotides not matched to a gene: 11. The CDR3 is 16 residues long. Germline V gives CDR1 GTSNPN, CDR2 SVGIG (reference sequence). The CDR3 DNA reads as TGTGCCTGGAATCCCAGACAGGGAATTACTGGAAACACCATATATTTT. Translation gives CAWNPRQGITGNTIYF.

This clone was observed a handful of times. The chain employs TRBV14 and TRBJ1-2, with D unclear. Trimming shortened V by 0 bases and J by 10 bases, and 12 bases separated the two germline ends. The CDR3 totals 13 residues. Per the germline V gene, CDR1 is SGHDN and CDR2 is FVKESK. CDR3 nucleotide sequence: TGTGCCAGCAGCCAAGACAAATCATCGGTCTACACCTTC. This sequence encodes CASSQDKSSVYTF.

In its sample, this clone is medium-sized. The chain couples TRBV10-1 to TRBJ2-3; D uncertain. This CDR3 is 16 amino acids long. The ends were cut back, 0 bases at V and 3 bases at J, with 13 bases in the middle. From germline, CDR1 is WNHNN and CDR2 SYGVQD (reference sequence). The chain's CDR3 is CASSESVTSLTDTQYF. For the CDR3, the DNA is TGCGCCAGCAGTGAGTCGGTGACTTCTCTTACAGATACGCAGTATTTT.

This clone was counted between two and nine times. V is TRBV5-1 and J is TRBJ2-5, with 9 bases lining up with TRBD1. The end of the DNA aligns better with TRBJ2-7, so the J call may be wrong. CDR3 length equals 14 residues. Germline values: CDR1 SGHRS, CDR2 YFSETQ. CDR3 sequence: CASSWGTGSYEQYF. The CDR3 region has the DNA TGCGCCAGCAGCTGGGGGACAGGGAGCTACGAGCAGTACTTC.

This clone was recorded a few times. The V gene is TRBV28, the J gene TRBJ2-7; tentatively, D is TRBD1 (6 bases). Trimming shortened V by 6 bases and J by 2 bases, and 14 bases separated the two germline ends. Germline V gene sequence: CDR1 MDHEN, CDR2 SYDVKM. CDR3 length equals 14 residues. The CDR3 DNA follows: TGTGCCAGCAGCAGGGGACACCAGCCCTACGAGCAGTACTTC. Translating gives CASSRGHQPYEQYF.

Note on this clone: At one boundary the junction diverges from the germline segment, which might be a read error. The chain couples TRBV11-2 to TRBJ2-6; 7 positions match TRBD2. This CDR3 contains 19 residues. Germline CDR1 is SGHAT and CDR2 is FQNNGV. The CDR3, as DNA: TGTGCCAGCAGCCCCCAGGCCTGGGGGGGATGGTCTGGGGCCAACGGCCTGACTTTC. Translated: CASSPQAWGGWSGANGLTF.

The rearrangement links TRBV7-3 to TRBJ2-1; TRBD1 matches at 7 bases. Germline values: CDR1 SGHTA, CDR2 FQGTGA. This CDR3 is 15 amino acids long. The ends lost 5 bases at V and 7 bases at J; junction bases unmatched: 11. The CDR3 bases are TGTGCCAGCAGCCCAACAGGGGAGAATCGTAATGAGCAGTTCTTC. Protein sequence: CASSPTGENRNEQFF.

The chain carries TRBV6-5 and TRBJ1-1; TRBD1 agrees at 7 bases. This CDR3 comprises 14 residues. Trimming took 5 bases from V and 1 from J; bases not matched to a gene: 4. CDR1 is MNHEY and CDR2 is SVGAGI in the germline V gene. CDR3 residues: CASSGRTGNTEAFF. CDR3 nucleotides: TGTGCCAGCAGTGGTCGGACAGGGAACACTGAAGCTTTCTTT.

J is TRBJ1-1 and V is TRBV5-6; D is possibly TRBD1 (5 bases). Germline CDR1 SGHDT, CDR2 YYEEEE. V shed 4 bases and J shed 6 bases, with 19 bases lying between them. The CDR3 extends over 15 amino acids. The CDR3 loop reads CASSPTARERAEAFF. CDR3 DNA sequence: TGTGCCAGCAGCCCGACAGCCAGGGAAAGGGCTGAAGCTTTCTTT.

The chain is built from TRBV12-5 and TRBJ2-2, with 11 bases that match TRBD2. The CDR3 has 19 residues. Unmatched junction bases numbered 10, after V lost 3 bases and J lost 1 base. Germline V CDR1 and CDR2: LGHNT, FRNRAP. The DNA for the CDR3 is TGTGCTAGTGGTTTTTTATCCGGGACTAGCGGAGTGAACACCGGGGAGCTGTTTTTT. It specifies CASGFLSGTSGVNTGELFF.

The chain has TRBV7-2 and TRBJ2-3; 12 bases match TRBD2. V dropped 1 base and J dropped 4; count of bases not matched to a gene: 3. From germline, CDR1 is SGHTA and CDR2 FQGNSA. This CDR3 has 16 amino acids. The CDR3 DNA reads TGTGCCAGCAGCTTAGTGGCTAGCGGGGGGGCAGATACGCAGTATTTT. It encodes CASSLVASGGADTQYF.

About this clone itself: The sample has other DNA sequences that encode this CDR3 too. The chain joins TRBV6-1 to TRBJ2-5, with 12 nucleotides matching TRBD2. The CDR3 totals 15 residues. Germline V gene sequence: CDR1 MNHNS, CDR2 SASEGT. V was clipped by 2 bases and J by 2 bases; unmatched bases: 0. The CDR3 here is CASSELAGGQETQYF. The CDR3, as DNA: TGTGCCAGCAGTGAACTAGCGGGGGGGCAAGAGACCCAGTACTTC.

The genes are TRBV5-4 and TRBJ2-7, with D perhaps matching TRBD1 (6 bases). The CDR3 is made up of 14 amino acids. The germline gives CDR1 SGHNT, CDR2 YYREEE (reference sequence). Trimming removed 4 bases at V and 7 bases at J, with 18 bases between. The CDR3 nucleotides are TGTGCCAGCAGCCCCGGCCCACTTCAGGGGGAGCAGTACTTC. Amino acids: CASSPGPLQGEQYF.

The chain joins TRBV19 to TRBJ1-1, with 9 nucleotides matching TRBD1. After removal of 4 bases from V and 0 bases from J, the junction contained 6 bases not matched to a gene. CDR1 LNHDA and CDR2 SQIVND come from the germline V gene (reference sequence). The CDR3 is 16 amino acids. The CDR3 DNA follows: TGTGCCAGTAGTACTGGACAGGGGTTTCTGAACACTGAAGCTTTCTTT. Its translation is CASSTGQGFLNTEAFF.

A few counts support this clone. This chain links TRBV5-1 with TRBJ2-5; D is possibly TRBD1 (7 bases). Trimming stripped 4 bases from V and 3 bases from J, with 13 bases between. Germline lookup yields CDR1 SGHRS and CDR2 YFSETQ. There are 14 residues in the CDR3. CDR3 DNA sequence: TGCGCCAGCAGCCCCGGAGGGGGCGAAGAGACCCAGTACTTC. This codes for CASSPGGGEETQYF.

This chain joins TRBV6-6 and TRBJ2-7; 8 bases align to TRBD2. Unmatched junction bases numbered 9, after V lost 6 bases and J lost 5 bases. The CDR3 is made up of 14 amino acids. Per the germline V gene, CDR1 is MNHNY and CDR2 is SVGAGI (reference sequence). The CDR3 loop is CASSDGGVSNEQYF. The CDR3 DNA is TGTGCCAGCAGCGACGGGGGGGTTAGCAACGAGCAGTACTTC.

The chain employs TRBV29-1 and TRBJ2-1; TRBD2 aligns across 12 bases. This CDR3 is built from 16 residues. Germline-derived CDR1 and CDR2 are SQVTM and ANQGSEA. V shed 1 base and J 2 bases; nucleotides not matched to a gene: 3. DNA for the CDR3: TGCAGCGTTGAAGGGTCTAGCGGGAGGGCCTACAATGAGCAGTTCTTC. Encoded protein: CSVEGSSGRAYNEQFF.

This clone was seen a handful of times. The rearrangement links TRBV18 to TRBJ2-7, with TRBD1 matching over 7 bases. Germline CDR1 is KGHSH and CDR2 is LQKENI. The V and J ends lost 3 bases and 7 bases, in that order; junction bases with no gene match: 9. The CDR3 length is 14 residues. CDR3 sequence reads: CASSPGQQLGEQYF. The CDR3, as DNA: TGTGCCAGCTCACCGGGACAGCAACTAGGTGAGCAGTACTTC.

The chain joins TRBV5-1 to TRBJ1-5; 12 positions agree with TRBD1. The germline CDR1 and CDR2 sequences are SGHRS and YFSETQ. CDR3 length: 15 amino acids. Trimming at V came to 2 bases and at J to 10 bases, leaving 7 bases not matched to a gene. CDR3 sequence: CASSLDSGQGAPQHF. CDR3 bases: TGCGCCAGCAGCTTAGATTCGGGACAGGGGGCTCCCCAGCATTTT.

This clone was seen once. The chain joins TRBV28 to TRBJ2-2; D ambiguous. Germline CDR1 is MDHEN and CDR2 is SYDVKM. The V end was cut by 2 bases, the J end by 7 bases, with 11 bases between. This CDR3 region has 14 residues. This CDR3 is CASSLPRVGGELFF. In DNA, the CDR3 is TGTGCCAGCAGTTTACCTAGAGTGGGCGGGGAGCTGTTTTTT.

In nucleotides, the CDR3 is TGTGCCAGCAGCGTCTGGCGGGAGGTCGAGGATGAGCAGTTCTTC. This translates into CASSVWREVEDEQFF. The V and J genes are TRBV9 and TRBJ2-1; 8 bases are shared with TRBD2. Germline loops: CDR1 SGDLS, CDR2 YYNGEE. V shed 2 bases, J shed 8 bases, and the junction held 9 bases outside the gene matches. This CDR3 has 15 residues.

Notes on this clone: Its ends do not fully match the called genes, so a read error is possible. The V and J genes are TRBV19 and TRBJ1-5; TRBD1 aligns across 9 bases. The CDR3 has 16 residues. Germline values: CDR1 LNHDA, CDR2 SQIVND (reference sequence). CDR3 residues: CATSGLQGARNQPQHF. DNA for the CDR3: TGTGCCACTAGTGGGTTACAGGGGGCAAGAAATCAGCCCCAGCATTTT.

This clone was seen only once. The V and J genes are TRBV28 and TRBJ2-5; tentatively, D is TRBD2 (5 bases). Trimming cost V 6 bases and J 0 bases, with 8 bases left between them. Germline CDR1 reads MDHEN; CDR2 reads SYDVKM. This CDR3 is built from 13 residues. The CDR3 DNA follows: TGTGCCAGCAGGTGGGAGAACCAAGAGACCCAGTACTTC. This sequence encodes CASRWENQETQYF.

CDR3 bases: TGTGCCAGCAGCCTAATCGGGAGGGAGAACACCGGGGAGCTGTTTTTT. It codes for CASSLIGRENTGELFF. The V and J genes are TRBV7-9 and TRBJ2-2; TRBD2 matches 8 bases. Germline CDR1 and CDR2: SEHNR and FQNEAQ (reference sequence). This CDR3 has 16 residues. V was clipped by 5 bases and J by 1 base; unmatched bases: 6.

This sequence joins TRBV6-1 and TRBJ2-7, with D perhaps TRBD1 (5 bases). The germline V gene encodes CDR1 MNHNS and CDR2 SASEGT. CDR3 length: 15 residues. V shed 6 bases and J shed 3 bases, with 18 bases lying between them. CDR3 sequence reads: CASSLQAIADYEQYF. The CDR3 coding sequence is TGTGCCAGCAGCTTACAGGCCATTGCCGACTACGAGCAGTACTTC.

The chain couples TRBV6-4 to TRBJ2-5; 7 bases are a match to TRBD2. The length of the CDR3 is 13 residues. Germline CDR1 MRHNA, CDR2 SNTAGT. V shed 3 bases and J 9 bases; nucleotides not matched to a gene: 7. The CDR3 nucleotides read TGTGCCAGCAGTGAAATAGGTGGGGGGGCCCAGTACTTC. It codes for CASSEIGGGAQYF.

Notes on this clone: A read error may produce the germline difference seen at one junction end. The chain combines TRBV7-2 with TRBJ2-6; 9 bases fit TRBD1. The germline CDR1 and CDR2 sequences are SGHTA and FQGNSA. The CDR3 length is 18 residues. The CDR3 DNA sequence: TGTGCCAGCAGTTCCAGGACAGGGGAAGGCTCTGGGGCCAACGGCCTGACTTTC. Protein sequence: CASSSRTGEGSGANGLTF.

The chain combines TRBV28 with TRBJ2-4, with D perhaps matching TRBD2 (5 bases). The CDR3 loop spans 15 amino acids. Germline V gene lookup returns CDR1 MDHEN and CDR2 SYDVKM. Trimming removed 7 bases at V and 7 bases at J, with 20 bases between. The CDR3 DNA is TGTGCCAGCACCGCAAGCGGAGGCCCGGAGAACATTCAGTACTTC. Protein product: CASTASGGPENIQYF.